This TCR beta chain came from a study of blood T cell repertoires in COVID-19. Looking at the study overall: COVID-19 samples collected from the United States, Italy and Spain covered acute and convalescent phases.

Germline trimming cut 0 bases from V and 3 bases from J; bases unmatched to any gene: 19. Germline V gene data show CDR1 as SGDLS and CDR2 as YYNGEE. There are 21 residues in the CDR3. Generated by immunoSEQ multiplex PCR, the TCRdb table keeps only in-frame clones and is missing some. This table holds over 150,000 clones, approximately 82% found once. The V gene is TRBV9, the J gene TRBJ2-2; TRBD2 matches at 8 bases. The sample consisted of peripheral blood. The sequence derives from a human donor with acute or convalescent COVID-19. The donor label of this sample is uncertain. CDR3 nucleotide sequence: TGTGCCAGCAGCGTAGGACCCCCGGGACTAGTATATTCGGGGGACACCGGGGAGCTGTTTTTT. This translates into CASSVGPPGLVYSGDTGELFF.